The present entry profiles one T cell receptor (beta chain) with its context. Its antigen remains unknown. This sample was included in a study of T cell responses to AZD1222 COVID-19 vaccine. The germline V gene has CDR1 SGHRS and CDR2 YFSETQ. The CDR3 has 15 residues. The V gene end was trimmed by 4 bases and the J gene end by 1 base; junction bases not matched to a gene: 7. Sequencing was performed with immunoSEQ multiplex PCR; in TCRdb, only in-frame clones are kept and a portion is missing. The data show fewer than 150,000 clones, over 90% seen once. Findings of the study overall: AZD1222 recipients seropositive at baseline numbered only 5 or 6. Targeting of unmutated variant regions was reportedly seen in nearly half of spike-specific TCRs. Two AZD1222 administrations were followed by greater Spike-specific TCR breadth and depth.

The sequenced sample was peripheral blood, obtained on day 0 of AZD1222 vaccination. This receptor was taken from an adult in good health. The rearrangement uses TRBV5-1 and TRBJ2-5; TRBD2 agrees at 7 bases. CDR3 sequence reads: CASSGRAGTQETQYF. Written as DNA, the CDR3 is TGCGCCAGCAGCGGTAGAGCGGGAACCCAAGAGACCCAGTACTTC.